This note documents a single TCR beta chain sequence. Its target is unknown. The data belong to a study of T cell responses to AZD1222 COVID-19 vaccine. General study findings and limits: Repertoires were collected only later (after the peak T cell response had occurred). Donors in the cohort were predominantly white British and more often female, and clonal diversity was possibly underestimated.

CDR3 length equals 15 residues. The germline V and J ends were trimmed by 4 bases and 0 bases, with 10 bases remaining between them. The germline V gene encodes CDR1 LNHDA and CDR2 SQIVND (reference sequence). Profiled with immunoSEQ multiplex PCR; TCRdb holds only in-frame clones, not every one. The sample contains over 150,000 clones, under 95% of which appear only once. The clonotype originates from an adult in good health. Source: peripheral blood, taken on day 0 of AZD1222 vaccination. V and J are TRBV19 and TRBJ2-1; possible D gene TRBD2, 5 bases. CDR3 sequence (DNA): TGTGCCAGTAGTAGTAGCGAGAGCTCCTACAATGAGCAGTTCTTC. It translates to CASSSSESSYNEQFF.